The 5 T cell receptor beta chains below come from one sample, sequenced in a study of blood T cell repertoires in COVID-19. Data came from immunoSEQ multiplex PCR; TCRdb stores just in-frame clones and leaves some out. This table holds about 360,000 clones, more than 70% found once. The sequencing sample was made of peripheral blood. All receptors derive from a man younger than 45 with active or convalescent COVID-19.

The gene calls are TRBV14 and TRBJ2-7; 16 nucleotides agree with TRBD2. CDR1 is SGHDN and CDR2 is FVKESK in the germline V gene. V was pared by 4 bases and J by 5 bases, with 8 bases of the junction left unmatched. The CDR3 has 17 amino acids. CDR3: CASSRRGLAGGPNEQYF. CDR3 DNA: TGTGCCAGCAGCCGAAGGGGACTAGCGGGAGGGCCGAACGAGCAGTACTTC.

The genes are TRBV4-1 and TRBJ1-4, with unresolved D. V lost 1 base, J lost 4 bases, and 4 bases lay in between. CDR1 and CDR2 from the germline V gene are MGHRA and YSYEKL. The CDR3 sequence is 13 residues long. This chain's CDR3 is CASSQVLNEKLFF. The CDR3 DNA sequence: TGCGCCAGCAGCCAAGTTCTTAATGAAAAACTGTTTTTT.

The CDR3 region is CASSFGGPGQPQHF. CDR3 bases: TGTGCCAGCAGCTTCGGGGGGCCAGGTCAGCCCCAGCATTTT. This chain uses TRBV5-6 with TRBJ1-5; weak D call: TRBD1 (6 bases). The CDR3 loop spans 14 amino acids. The germline V gene encodes CDR1 SGHDT and CDR2 YYEEEE. The V and J ends lost 2 bases and 6 bases respectively, with 12 bases between them.

The CDR3 region has the DNA TGCGCCAGCAGCCAAGAACGGGGACTAGCGGCCTACGAGCAGTACTTC. It yields the protein CASSQERGLAAYEQYF. This chain connects TRBV4-1 to TRBJ2-7; 11 nucleotides agree with TRBD2. Germline V gene lookup returns CDR1 MGHRA and CDR2 YSYEKL. J was trimmed by 2 bases and V by 0 bases; bases with no gene match: 3. The CDR3 has 16 residues.

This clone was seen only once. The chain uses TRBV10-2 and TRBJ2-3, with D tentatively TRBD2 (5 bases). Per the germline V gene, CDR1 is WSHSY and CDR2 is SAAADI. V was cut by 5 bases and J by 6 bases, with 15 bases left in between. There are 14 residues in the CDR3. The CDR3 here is CASSSFSRGDTQYF. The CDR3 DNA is TGCGCCAGCAGTTCATTCAGTCGCGGGGATACGCAGTATTTT.